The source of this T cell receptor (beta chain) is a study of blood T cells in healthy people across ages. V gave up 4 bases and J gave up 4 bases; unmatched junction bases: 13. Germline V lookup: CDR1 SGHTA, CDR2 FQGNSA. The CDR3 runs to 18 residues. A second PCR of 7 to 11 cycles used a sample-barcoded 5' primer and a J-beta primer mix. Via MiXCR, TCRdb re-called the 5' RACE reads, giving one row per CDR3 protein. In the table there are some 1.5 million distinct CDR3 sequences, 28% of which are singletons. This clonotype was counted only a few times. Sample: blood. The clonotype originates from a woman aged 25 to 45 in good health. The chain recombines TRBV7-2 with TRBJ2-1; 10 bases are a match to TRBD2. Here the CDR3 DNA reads TGTGCCAGCAGCTCCAAAGCTAGCGGGAGCGACCGGTACAATGAGCAGTTCTTC. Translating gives CASSSKASGSDRYNEQFF. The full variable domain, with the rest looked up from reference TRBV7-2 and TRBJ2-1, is GAGVSQSPSNKVTEKGKDVELRCDPISGHTALYWYRQSLGQGLEFLIYFQGNSAPDKSGLPSDRFSAERTGGSVSTLTIQRTQQEDSAVYLCASSSKASGSDRYNEQFFGPGTRLTVL.